This record concerns one TCR beta chain sequence. Sequencing of TCR beta drew on CD8+ and CD4+ T cells from blood. The multiple sclerosis controls were treatment-naive patients affected by stable or active relapsing-remitting disease. RNA totalling roughly 0.5 to 1 ug underwent reverse transcription with random hexamers. Amplification of TCR beta CDR3 by immunoSEQ multiplex PCR spanned 54 Vbeta and 13 Jbeta. Each CDR3 protein is one row after TCRdb ran MiXCR on the immunoSEQ multiplex PCR reads. The table records 150,000 to 200,000 distinct CDR3 sequences, more than 90% of them present only once. The germline CDR1 and CDR2 sequences are DFQATT and SNEGSKA (reference sequence). V lost 5 bases and J lost 8; bases outside the gene matches: 7. The CDR3 contains 13 residues. The entry originates in a study of CD8 T cells in Susac syndrome.

Sequencing was performed on CD4+ T cells from PBMCs. The clonotype was recovered from a human donor with multiple sclerosis. V is TRBV20-1 and J is TRBJ2-4; 9 nucleotides match TRBD2. Written as DNA, the CDR3 is TGCAGTGCTCTTAGCGGGAGAGGAGACATTCAGTACTTC. Its translation is CSALSGRGDIQYF.